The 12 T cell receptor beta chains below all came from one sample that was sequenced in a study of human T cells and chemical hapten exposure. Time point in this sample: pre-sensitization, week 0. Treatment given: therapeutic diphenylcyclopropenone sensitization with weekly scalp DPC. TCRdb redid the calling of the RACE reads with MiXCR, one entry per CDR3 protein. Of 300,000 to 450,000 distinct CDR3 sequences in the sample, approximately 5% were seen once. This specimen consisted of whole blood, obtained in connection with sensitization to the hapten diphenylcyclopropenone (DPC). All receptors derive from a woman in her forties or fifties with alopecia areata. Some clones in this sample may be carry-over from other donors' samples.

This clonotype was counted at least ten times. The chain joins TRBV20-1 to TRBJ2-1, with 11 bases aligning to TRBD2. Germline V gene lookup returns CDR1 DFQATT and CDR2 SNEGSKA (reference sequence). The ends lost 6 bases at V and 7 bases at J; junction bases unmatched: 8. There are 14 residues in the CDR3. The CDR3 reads CSALAGGPRNEQFF. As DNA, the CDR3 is TGCAGTGCGTTAGCGGGGGGGCCGCGGAATGAGCAGTTCTTC.

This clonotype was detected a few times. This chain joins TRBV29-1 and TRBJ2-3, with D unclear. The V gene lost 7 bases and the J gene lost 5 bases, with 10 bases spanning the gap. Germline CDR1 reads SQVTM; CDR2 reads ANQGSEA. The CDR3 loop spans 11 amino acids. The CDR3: CSADWVDTQYF. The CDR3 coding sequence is TGCAGCGCCGACTGGGTAGATACGCAGTATTTT.

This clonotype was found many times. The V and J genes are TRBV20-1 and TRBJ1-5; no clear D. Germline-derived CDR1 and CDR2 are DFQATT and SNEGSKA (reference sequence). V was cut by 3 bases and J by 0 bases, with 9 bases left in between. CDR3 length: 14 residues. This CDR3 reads CSARAGNSNQPQHF. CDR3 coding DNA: TGCAGTGCTAGGGCAGGAAATAGCAATCAGCCCCAGCATTTT.

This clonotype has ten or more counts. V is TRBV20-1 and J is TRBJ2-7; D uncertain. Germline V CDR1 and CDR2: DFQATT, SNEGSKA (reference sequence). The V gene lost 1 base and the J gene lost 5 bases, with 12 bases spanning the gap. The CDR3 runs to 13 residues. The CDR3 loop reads CSARAVGFNEQYF. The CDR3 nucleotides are TGCAGTGCTAGAGCAGTGGGATTCAACGAGCAGTACTTC.

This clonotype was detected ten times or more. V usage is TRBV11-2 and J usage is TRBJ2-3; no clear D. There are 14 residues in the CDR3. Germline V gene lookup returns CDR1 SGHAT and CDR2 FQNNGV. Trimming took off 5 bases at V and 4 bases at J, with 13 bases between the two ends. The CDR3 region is CASSPKLISDTQYF. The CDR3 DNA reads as TGTGCCAGCAGCCCGAAGCTTATTTCAGATACGCAGTATTTT.

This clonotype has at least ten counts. The CDR3 reads CASSFPTSGGLFSSYNEQFF. DNA of the CDR3: TGTGCCAGCAGCTTCCCGACTAGCGGGGGGCTCTTTAGCTCCTACAATGAGCAGTTCTTC. The chain recombines TRBV7-2 with TRBJ2-1; TRBD2 aligns across 13 bases. V was clipped by 3 bases and J by 0 bases; unmatched bases: 11. CDR3 size: 20 residues. CDR1 is SGHTA and CDR2 is FQGNSA in the germline V gene.

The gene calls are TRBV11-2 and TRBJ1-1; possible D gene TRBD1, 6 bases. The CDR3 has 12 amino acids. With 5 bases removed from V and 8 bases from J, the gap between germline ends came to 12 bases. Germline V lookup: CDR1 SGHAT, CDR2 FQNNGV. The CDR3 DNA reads TGTGCCAGCAGCCTAGGGACATTCGAAGCTTTCTTT. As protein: CASSLGTFEAFF.

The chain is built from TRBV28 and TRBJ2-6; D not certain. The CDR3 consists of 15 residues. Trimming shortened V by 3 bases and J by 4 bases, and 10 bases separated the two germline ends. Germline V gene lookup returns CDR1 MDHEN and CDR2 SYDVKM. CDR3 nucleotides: TGTGCCAGCAGTTTTGTGGGATCCGGGGCCAACGTCCTGACTTTC. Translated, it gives CASSFVGSGANVLTF.

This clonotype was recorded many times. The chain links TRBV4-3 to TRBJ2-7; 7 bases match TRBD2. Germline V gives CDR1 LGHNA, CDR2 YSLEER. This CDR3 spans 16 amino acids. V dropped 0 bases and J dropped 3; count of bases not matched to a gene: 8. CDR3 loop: CASSQDVTSAYYEQYF. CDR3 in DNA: TGCGCCAGCAGCCAAGATGTAACTAGCGCATACTACGAGCAGTACTTC.

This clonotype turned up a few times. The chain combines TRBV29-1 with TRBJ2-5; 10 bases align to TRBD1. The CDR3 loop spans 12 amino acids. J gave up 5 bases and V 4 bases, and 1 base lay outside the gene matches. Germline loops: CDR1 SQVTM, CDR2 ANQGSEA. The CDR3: CSVGTGGETQYF. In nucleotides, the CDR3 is TGCAGCGTTGGGACAGGGGGGGAGACCCAGTACTTC.

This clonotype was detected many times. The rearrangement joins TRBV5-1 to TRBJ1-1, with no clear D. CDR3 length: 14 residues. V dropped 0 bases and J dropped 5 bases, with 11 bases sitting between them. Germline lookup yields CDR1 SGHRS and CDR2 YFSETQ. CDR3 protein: CASSLDDGATEAFF. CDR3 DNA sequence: TGCGCCAGCAGCTTGGACGATGGTGCAACTGAAGCTTTCTTT.

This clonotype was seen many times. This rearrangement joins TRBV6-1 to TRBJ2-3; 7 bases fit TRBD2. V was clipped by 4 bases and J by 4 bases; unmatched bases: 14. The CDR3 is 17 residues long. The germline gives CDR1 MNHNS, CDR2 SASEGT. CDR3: CASSAISAGVLPDTQYF. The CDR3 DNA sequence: TGTGCCAGCAGTGCCATTTCGGCGGGGGTATTGCCAGATACGCAGTATTTT.